The present T cell receptor beta chain was sequenced within a study of T cell repertoires in cytomegalovirus infection (dated by TCRdb to between 2018 and 2021). Background for the entire study: Recently identified HLA-C-restricted CMV epitopes, whose presentation resists viral immunomodulation, were targeted by peptide stimulations together with well-studied HLA-B-restricted epitopes. Donor HLA type was relevant to the analysis, as public TCR beta signatures indicated carriage of CMV infection together with the matching HLA type. Overall study results and their limits: The ex vivo response was dominated by HLA-C-restricted CMV-specific TCR beta clonotypes, and the single most frequent clonotype in two of eight donors was supplied by these HLA-C-restricted clonotypes. In both this cohort and an independent roughly 400-donor cohort, the cumulative frequency of public TCR beta family members distinguished carriers of CMV infection plus the relevant HLA type.

TCRdb names Illumina HiSeq 1500 as the instrument used. TCRdb itself trimmed the public reads at Q25 with fastp, ran MiXCR and retained productive beta chains. When rows share a CDR3 protein, they turn into one entry using the most common DNA and genes. The sample table holds more than 35,000 distinct CDR3 sequences, of which just over 50% were seen once. The biggest ten clones account for approximately 90% of the sample. A few counts support this clonotype. Its antigen specificity is not known. Base qualities are not recorded, but no much larger clone differs from it by a single base. V and J are truncated by 8 bases and 3 bases respectively, leaving an intervening sequence of 23 bases. The cysteine opens and the phenylalanine closes a CDR3 of 16 amino acids. Just the 48-base CDR3 DNA is kept, in frame starting at base 1. Per the publication, the treatment or condition label means: in vitro stimulation with specific CMV peptide epitopes to enrich CMV-specific T cells.

Sequencing used CD8+ T cells from cultured PBMCs, obtained from culture after CMV antigen stimulation. The TCR sequence derives from a human donor in good health (CMV status not recorded). Some clones in this sample may be carry-over from other donors' samples. The chain was built from TRBV12-3 or TRBV12-4 and TRBJ2-7, and TRBD2 may be the D gene, going by 5 matching bases. The CDR3 reads as follows: CASATLFSGVNYEQYF. Here is the DNA: TGTGCCAGCGCAACCTTATTTTCCGGGGTTAACTACGAGCAGTACTTC.